The 8 T cell receptor beta chains reported below all come from one sample, sequenced in a study of shared clonotypes between healthy human individuals. The table came from immunoSEQ multiplex PCR; TCRdb's copy has only in-frame clones and leaves some out. Of roughly 1 million clones detected, about 80% appear once; the ten largest clones hold about 0.52%. The sequencing input was memory CD4+ T cells from PBMCs. Stated subset: CD45RA-negative fraction. All receptors derive from a young man in good health. Some clones in this sample may be carry-over from other donors' samples.

The chain uses TRBV28 and TRBJ1-5; D may be TRBD1 (6 bases). Germline V gene lookup returns CDR1 MDHEN and CDR2 SYDVKM. V lost 4 bases and J 9 bases, leaving 19 bases between the germline ends. CDR3 size: 15 residues. The CDR3 DNA follows: TGTGCCAGCAGTTCCGCCCGGACTGCCAGGGGGCCCCAGCATTTT. Translated, it gives CASSSARTARGPQHF.

The chain has TRBV7-3 and TRBJ2-1; 14 bases align to TRBD2. The CDR3 contains 18 residues. After removal of 5 bases from V and 8 bases from J, the junction contained 14 bases not matched to a gene. The germline V gene encodes CDR1 SGHTA and CDR2 FQGTGA. DNA for the CDR3: TGTGCCAGCAGCCCATACGAGGGACTAGCGGGAGTTCAGGATGAGCAGTTCTTC. Its translation: CASSPYEGLAGVQDEQFF.

The rearrangement uses TRBV30 and TRBJ2-3, with D possibly being TRBD1 (6 bases). V was pared by 1 base and J by 2 bases, with 13 bases between. Germline lookup yields CDR1 GTSNPN and CDR2 SVGIG (reference sequence). The CDR3 has 15 amino acids. The CDR3 here is CAWSAGVGNTDTQYF. The CDR3 DNA follows: TGTGCCTGGAGTGCAGGGGTTGGGAACACAGATACGCAGTATTTT.

The chain carries TRBV9 and TRBJ2-1; TRBD2 matches 10 bases. The CDR3 length is 16 residues. Germline V gives CDR1 SGDLS, CDR2 YYNGEE. V lost 4 bases and J lost 8; bases outside the gene matches: 12. The CDR3 sequence: CASSLSPGLAMYEQFF. The CDR3 coding sequence is TGTGCCAGCAGCCTTAGCCCGGGACTAGCGATGTATGAGCAGTTCTTC.

This rearrangement joins TRBV18 to TRBJ1-3; D unclear. The germline V gene encodes CDR1 KGHSH and CDR2 LQKENI. V lost 5 bases and J lost 4, with 18 bases in between. CDR3 length: 16 amino acids. The CDR3 DNA reads as TGTGCCAGCTCATTACACTTAGAGGGTGCCGGAAACACCATATATTTT. Translating it yields CASSLHLEGAGNTIYF.

The chain uses TRBV27 and TRBJ2-3; 11 bases map to TRBD2. Germline V gene sequence: CDR1 MNHEY, CDR2 SMNVEV (reference sequence). Losses at the gene ends were 6 bases for V and 5 bases for J; bases not matched to a gene: 4. The CDR3 consists of 14 residues. The CDR3 nucleotides read TGTGCCAGCAGGCCCCTAGCGGGAGGAGATACGCAGTATTTT. Its translation is CASRPLAGGDTQYF.

The rearrangement links TRBV7-5 to TRBJ2-2; the table's D call, TRBD1, was not checked against the DNA. TRBV7-5 corresponds to a pseudogene. The CDR3 length is 20 residues. The CDR3 coding sequence is TGTGTCAGAAGCTTAGTAATTGAGTTGGGGACAGATGCGAACACCGGGGAGCTGTTTTTT. It is translated as CVRSLVIELGTDANTGELFF.

The CDR3 is CASSRTLNTGELFF. In DNA form, the CDR3 reads TGTGCCAGTAGTAGGACTTTGAACACCGGGGAGCTGTTTTTT. The chain uses TRBV19 and TRBJ2-2, with TRBD2 as a possible D gene (5 bases). With 4 bases removed from V and 1 base from J, the gap between germline ends came to 7 bases. Germline CDR1 and CDR2: LNHDA and SQIVND (reference sequence). There are 14 residues in the CDR3.